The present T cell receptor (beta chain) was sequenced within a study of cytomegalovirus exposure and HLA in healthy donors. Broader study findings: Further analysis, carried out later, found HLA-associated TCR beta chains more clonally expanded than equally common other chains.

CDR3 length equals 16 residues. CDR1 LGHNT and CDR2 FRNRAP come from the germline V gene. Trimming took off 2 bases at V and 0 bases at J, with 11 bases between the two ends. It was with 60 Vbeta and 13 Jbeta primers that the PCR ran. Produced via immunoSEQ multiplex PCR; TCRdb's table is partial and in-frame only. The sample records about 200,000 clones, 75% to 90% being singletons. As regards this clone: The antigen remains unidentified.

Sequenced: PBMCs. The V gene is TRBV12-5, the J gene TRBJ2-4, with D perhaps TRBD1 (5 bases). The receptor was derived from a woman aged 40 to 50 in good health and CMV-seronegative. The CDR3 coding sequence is TGTGCTAGTGGTTTGTCCCCGGACATAGCCAAAAACATTCAGTACTTC. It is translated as CASGLSPDIAKNIQYF.